The 12 T cell receptor beta chains reported below all come from one sample, sequenced in a study of CD4 T cells in relation to SARS-CoV-2 and coronaviruses. Unexposed donor CD4+ T cells date from about 2011-2018, before the COVID-19 pandemic. Isolation of CD4+ T cells took place after about eleven days in culture. No antigen is known for these receptors. The method was immunoSEQ multiplex PCR; TCRdb's version includes in-frame clones alone and lacks a portion of them. This sample yields some 21,000 clones, of which about 80% are seen a single time; 15% to 20% belongs to the top ten. Sequencing was done on a sample of CD4+ T cells from PBMCs, cultured in vitro. These TCRs come from a human donor in good health.

The genes are TRBV28 and TRBJ2-1; D is unclear. Germline values: CDR1 MDHEN, CDR2 SYDVKM. Trimming took off 3 bases at V and 4 bases at J, with 7 bases between the two ends. The CDR3 has 13 residues. CDR3: CASSFSVYNEQFF. In nucleotides, the CDR3 is TGTGCCAGCAGTTTCAGCGTTTACAATGAGCAGTTCTTC.

The chain carries TRBV6-4 and TRBJ2-6, with TRBD1 matching over 10 bases. Trimming removed 2 bases from V and 2 bases from J; junction bases left unmatched: 6. This CDR3 has 18 amino acids. Germline CDR1 is MRHNA and CDR2 is SNTAGT. This chain's CDR3 is CASSDRDRGPTGANVLTF. The CDR3 DNA reads as TGTGCCAGCAGTGACAGGGACAGGGGACCAACTGGGGCCAACGTCCTGACTTTC.

V gene TRBV5-8 combines with J gene TRBJ2-2, with 8 bases fitting TRBD1. The CDR3 is 17 amino acids. Germline V gene sequence: CDR1 SGHTS, CDR2 YDEGEE. V shed 1 base, J shed 8 bases, and the junction held 13 bases outside the gene matches. The DNA for the CDR3 is TGTGCCAGCAGCTTGTCGTTCCGGGACAGGAGTTTAGGGGAGCTGTTTTTT. Protein sequence: CASSLSFRDRSLGELFF.

The CDR3 region is CASSLGLAAYNEQFF. The DNA for the CDR3 is TGTGCCAGCAGCTTAGGGCTAGCGGCCTACAATGAGCAGTTCTTC. The chain employs TRBV7-2 and TRBJ2-1; TRBD2 matches at 7 bases. With 1 base clipped from V and 2 bases from J, the junction kept 2 bases outside the gene matches. This CDR3 is built from 15 residues. CDR1 and CDR2 (germline): SGHTA, FQGNSA.

This chain links TRBV19 with TRBJ1-1, with D possibly TRBD1 on 6 matching bases. CDR1 and CDR2 (germline): LNHDA, SQIVND (reference sequence). V gave up 5 bases and J gave up 4 bases, with 14 bases separating them. The CDR3 is 14 amino acids. CDR3 nucleotides: TGTGCCAGTAGTCCCAGTGAGGGGGGCACTGAAGCTTTCTTT. Translated: CASSPSEGGTEAFF.

The chain employs TRBV25-1 and TRBJ1-6, with 7 bases matching TRBD1. With 5 bases clipped from V and 9 bases from J, the junction kept 4 bases outside the gene matches. The CDR3 runs 13 residues. Germline V gene lookup returns CDR1 MGHDK and CDR2 SYGVNS. CDR3 coding DNA: TGTGCCAGCAGTCGCCAGGGGGTTTCACCCCTCCACTTT. This translates into CASSRQGVSPLHF. The full variable domain, with the rest looked up from reference TRBV25-1 and TRBJ1-6, is EADIYQTPRYLVIGTGKKITLECSQTMGHDKMYWYQQDPGMELHLIHYSYGVNSTEKGDLSSESTVSRIRTEHFPLTLESARPSHTSQYLCASSRQGVSPLHFGNGTRLTVT.

The chain carries TRBV29-1 and TRBJ2-4, with D uncertain. The CDR3 has 12 residues. The germline V gene has CDR1 SQVTM and CDR2 ANQGSEA. V was clipped by 4 bases and J by 8 bases, with 12 bases between them. The CDR3 spells CSVVDNVDIQYF. CDR3 in DNA: TGCAGCGTTGTAGACAACGTAGACATTCAGTACTTC.

The rearrangement joins TRBV28 to TRBJ2-1, with TRBD2 identical over 7 bases. This CDR3 comprises 18 residues. J was trimmed by 3 bases and V by 1 base; bases with no gene match: 12. Per the germline V gene, CDR1 is MDHEN and CDR2 is SYDVKM. CDR3 protein: CASSLSRASGVNYNEQFF. The CDR3 coding sequence is TGTGCCAGCAGTTTATCAAGGGCGAGCGGGGTAAACTACAATGAGCAGTTCTTC.

The chain recombines TRBV7-9 with TRBJ1-1; a possible D gene is TRBD1 (5 bases). This CDR3 contains 13 residues. V lost 5 bases, J lost 4 bases, and 11 bases lay in between. CDR1 SEHNR and CDR2 FQNEAQ come from the germline V gene (reference sequence). DNA for the CDR3: TGTGCCAGCAGCACGAATGGGGGCACTGAAGCTTTCTTT. Its protein product is CASSTNGGTEAFF.

The chain is built from TRBV2 and TRBJ2-1; D gene uncertain. There are 14 residues in the CDR3. Germline V lookup: CDR1 SNHLY, CDR2 FYNNEI. Trimming left V 5 bases short and J 5 bases short, with 13 bases between. CDR3 region: CASSFTSPNNEQFF. CDR3 nucleotide sequence: TGTGCCAGCAGTTTTACCAGTCCTAACAATGAGCAGTTCTTC.

DNA of the CDR3: TGTGCCAGCAGCCATATGAACCGGGACAGGGAATACAATGAGCAGTTCTTC. Translating gives CASSHMNRDREYNEQFF. This chain uses TRBV7-6 with TRBJ2-1; 9 bases line up with TRBD1. This CDR3 has 17 residues. Germline trimming cut 5 bases from V and 4 bases from J; bases unmatched to any gene: 12. The germline gives CDR1 SGHVS, CDR2 FNYEAQ.

This clone is a singleton in its sample. The chain uses TRBV5-6 and TRBJ2-7; D is perhaps TRBD1 (6 bases). Germline values: CDR1 SGHDT, CDR2 YYEEEE. The length of the CDR3 is 13 residues. Trimming left V 4 bases short and J 0 bases short, with 8 bases between. CDR3 protein: CASSTDSSYEQYF. The CDR3 nucleotides read TGTGCCAGCAGCACGGACAGCTCCTACGAGCAGTACTTC. The whole variable domain, remainder taken from reference TRBV5-6 and TRBJ2-7, is DAGVTQSPTHLIKTRGQQVTLRCSPKSGHDTVSWYQQALGQGPQFIFQYYEEEERQRGNFPDRFSGHQFPNYSSELNVNALLLGDSALYLCASSTDSSYEQYFGPGTRLTVT.